Following are 26 T cell receptor beta chains from one sample sequenced in a study of T cell repertoires in cytomegalovirus infection. TCRdb reprocessed the reads via MiXCR and lists one record per CDR3 protein. In the table there are about 450,000 distinct CDR3 sequences, around 32% of which are singletons. Sequencing was done on a sample of PBMCs. Every receptor here comes from a human donor in good health (CMV status not recorded). Some clones in this sample may be carry-over from other donors' samples.

J is TRBJ2-5 and V is TRBV4-1, with D perhaps TRBD1 or TRBD2 (5 bases each). Germline loops: CDR1 MGHRA, CDR2 YSYEKL. V lost 4 bases, J lost 3 bases, and 12 bases lay in between. The CDR3 is 14 residues long. Here the CDR3 DNA reads TGCGCCAGCAGCCGCACCGGGACGGAAGAGACCCAGTACTTC. The encoded protein is CASSRTGTEETQYF.

As to this clonotype: With a much larger clone just one base away, this may be a read error. The chain joins TRBV7-4 to TRBJ2-5; perhaps TRBD2 as D (7 bases). The V gene's germline CDR1 is SGHVT and CDR2 SQSDAQ. The CDR3 runs 16 residues. Trimming removed 5 bases from V and 9 bases from J, with 25 bases in between. The CDR3 reads CASSISTSAPGEPQYF. CDR3 in DNA: TGTGCCAGCAGCATCAGTACTAGCGCCCCAGGGGAGCCCCAGTACTTC. Supplemented by reference TRBV7-4 and TRBJ2-5, the full variable domain reads GAGVSQSPRYKVAKRGRDVALRCDSISGHVTLYWYRQTLGQGSEVLTYSQSDAQRDKSGRPSGRFSAERPERSVSTLKIQRTEQGDSAVYLCASSISTSAPGEPQYFGPGTRLLVL.

V usage is TRBV2 and J usage is TRBJ1-1, with D uncertain. CDR1 SNHLY and CDR2 FYNNEI come from the germline V gene. Trimming removed 4 bases from V and 1 base from J, with 10 bases in between. The CDR3 covers 14 residues. Here the CDR3 reads CASSASGRNTEAFF. The CDR3, as DNA: TGTGCCAGCAGTGCCTCTGGTAGGAACACTGAAGCTTTCTTT.

This clonotype was seen once. A single base separates this from a much larger clone, so it may be a read error. The chain employs TRBV12-3 or TRBV12-4 and TRBJ2-7, with D possibly TRBD1 on 8 matching bases. The V gene lost 8 bases and the J gene lost 12 bases, with 17 bases spanning the gap. This CDR3 region has 11 residues. As DNA, the CDR3 is TGTGCCAGCTCACAGGGGGGGTTGGCGTACTTC. Translation: CASSQGGLAYF.

This clonotype was found a few times. The genes are TRBV15 and TRBJ1-4; D is uncertain. The CDR3 covers 16 residues. Germline V gives CDR1 LNHNV, CDR2 YYDKDF (reference sequence). V lost 0 bases to trimming and J lost 0 bases, with 8 bases between them. This chain's CDR3 is CATSREPRATNEKLFF. In nucleotides, the CDR3 is TGTGCCACCAGCAGAGAACCGAGAGCAACTAATGAAAAACTGTTTTTT.

V and J are TRBV6-2 or TRBV6-3 and TRBJ1-5; D unresolved. The germline V gene encodes CDR1 MNHEY and CDR2 SVGEGT. Trimming took off 3 bases at V and 0 bases at J, with 9 bases between the two ends. This CDR3 spans 15 amino acids. DNA for the CDR3: TGTGCCAGCAGTTATGGAGGTAATAGCAATCAGCCCCAGCATTTT. Translated, it gives CASSYGGNSNQPQHF.

This clonotype has more than one count but fewer than ten. This chain links TRBV7-6 with TRBJ1-2; 9 positions match TRBD1. From germline, CDR1 is SGHVS and CDR2 FNYEAQ. Germline trimming cut 6 bases from V and 8 bases from J; bases unmatched to any gene: 7. CDR3 length equals 13 residues. The CDR3 region is CASRRQGGTGYTF. In DNA form, the CDR3 reads TGTGCCAGCAGACGACAGGGGGGAACGGGCTACACCTTC.

The chain is built from TRBV7-2 and TRBJ2-7, with TRBD2 identical over 8 bases. The CDR3 extends over 18 amino acids. V lost 2 bases, J lost 1 base, and 13 bases stayed unmatched. The germline V gene encodes CDR1 SGHTA and CDR2 FQGNSA. Written as DNA, the CDR3 is TGTGCCAGCAGCTTACGGTTGGCCAGCGGGGGTCTATCCTACGAGCAGTACTTC. Translating gives CASSLRLASGGLSYEQYF.

V and J are TRBV6-5 and TRBJ2-1; 14 positions match TRBD2. Germline V gene sequence: CDR1 MNHEY, CDR2 SVGAGI. CDR3 length: 16 amino acids. Trimming at V came to 6 bases and at J to 5 bases, leaving 6 bases not matched to a gene. The CDR3 is CASRVGTSGGHNEQFF. CDR3 DNA: TGTGCCAGCAGAGTAGGGACTAGCGGGGGCCACAATGAGCAGTTCTTC.

This clonotype came up once. The DNA for the CDR3 is TGTGCCAGCAGGACAGGTTCACTAGAGACCCAGTACTTC. It encodes CASRTGSLETQYF. This rearrangement joins TRBV7-3 to TRBJ2-5; tentative D call: TRBD1 (6 bases). V gave up 6 bases and J gave up 4 bases, with 12 bases separating them. Germline CDR1 and CDR2: SGHTA and FQGTGA. The CDR3 extends over 13 amino acids.

V and J are TRBV28 and TRBJ1-5; D ambiguous. The V end was cut by 7 bases, the J end by 3 bases, with 10 bases between. Per the germline V gene, CDR1 is MDHEN and CDR2 is SYDVKM. The CDR3 sequence is 13 residues long. In DNA, the CDR3 is TGTGCCAGCACCATAGAACCCAATCAGCCCCAGCATTTT. This sequence encodes CASTIEPNQPQHF.

As for this clonotype: As the CDR3 is not closed by the conserved phenylalanine or tryptophan, this likely results from a read error. The chain combines TRBV27 with TRBJ1-5, with 7 bases identical to TRBD1. The V gene end was trimmed by 6 bases and the J gene end by 2 bases; junction bases not matched to a gene: 4. CDR1 is MNHEY, CDR2 SMNVEV, per germline (reference sequence). CDR3 length: 14 residues. The CDR3 DNA follows: TGTGCCAGCAGCAGGGGGGGGGGCAATCAGCCCCAGCATTTG. Amino acid sequence: CASSRGGGNQPQHL.

This clonotype was counted only a few times. The genes are TRBV14 and TRBJ2-7; 8 positions agree with TRBD1. Per the germline V gene, CDR1 is SGHDN and CDR2 is FVKESK. V lost 1 base and J lost 4; bases outside the gene matches: 3. This CDR3 has 14 residues. CDR3 region: CASSQGTGRYEQYF. CDR3 nucleotides: TGTGCCAGCAGCCAAGGGACAGGGCGATACGAGCAGTACTTC.

This chain connects TRBV5-6 to TRBJ2-3, with D possibly being TRBD1 (5 bases). The V end was cut by 4 bases, the J end by 2 bases, with 8 bases between. The CDR3 covers 13 residues. Per germline, CDR1 SGHDT and CDR2 YYEEEE. The CDR3 DNA follows: TGTGCCAGCAGCGTTGGGGCCACAGATACGCAGTATTTT. Encoded protein: CASSVGATDTQYF.

This clonotype was seen at least ten times. The chain employs TRBV28 and TRBJ1-2, with D uncertain. CDR1 and CDR2 from the germline V gene are MDHEN and SYDVKM. V was trimmed by 8 bases and J by 4 bases, leaving 11 bases between them. There are 12 residues in the CDR3. The CDR3 nucleotides read TGTGCCAGCTTAGAGGTACCCTATGGCTACACCTTC. It encodes CASLEVPYGYTF.

The chain couples TRBV3-1 to TRBJ2-1; no clear D. The CDR3 runs to 14 residues. Germline values: CDR1 LGHDT, CDR2 YNNKEL (reference sequence). Trimming removed 4 bases at V and 0 bases at J, with 7 bases between. The CDR3 DNA follows: TGTGCCAGCAGCCCTTATAGCTCCTACAATGAGCAGTTCTTC. It is translated as CASSPYSSYNEQFF.

The chain combines TRBV6-1 with TRBJ1-1; no clear D gene. The CDR3 consists of 14 residues. Trimming took 5 bases from V and 1 from J, leaving 11 bases between them. The V gene's germline CDR1 is MNHNS and CDR2 SASEGT. CDR3 amino acids: CASSYTGRNTEAFF. CDR3 DNA: TGTGCCAGCAGTTACACCGGACGGAACACTGAAGCTTTCTTT.

This clonotype appeared a single time. The chain uses TRBV20-1 and TRBJ1-2, with a tentative D call TRBD1 (6 bases). Germline CDR1 and CDR2: DFQATT and SNEGSKA (reference sequence). V dropped 3 bases and J dropped 2 bases, with 13 bases sitting between them. The CDR3 extends over 14 amino acids. The DNA of the CDR3 is TGCAGTGCTAGGCCCAGGGGCTCCAACTATGGCTACACCTTC. This encodes CSARPRGSNYGYTF.

This clonotype showed up many times. The chain carries TRBV7-9 and TRBJ2-3, with D maybe TRBD1 (6 bases). The germline gives CDR1 SEHNR, CDR2 FQNEAQ (reference sequence). The ends were cut back, 0 bases at V and 4 bases at J, with 14 bases in the middle. The CDR3 runs 16 residues. The CDR3 region is CASSLALRGGADTQYF. The CDR3 DNA reads TGTGCCAGCAGCTTAGCGCTCAGGGGTGGCGCAGATACGCAGTATTTT.

This chain joins TRBV20-1 and TRBJ1-4, with D possibly being TRBD1 (5 bases). The CDR3 loop spans 16 amino acids. Germline V gene data show CDR1 as DFQATT and CDR2 as SNEGSKA (reference sequence). V shed 6 bases and J shed 5 bases, with 22 bases lying between them. The CDR3 is CSARPPIGVLNEKLFF. In DNA, the CDR3 is TGCAGTGCGCGCCCCCCTATAGGGGTTCTCAATGAAAAACTGTTTTTT.

V is TRBV12-3 or TRBV12-4 and J is TRBJ2-5; 8 bases match TRBD2. The CDR3 runs to 17 residues. V trimming: 5 bases; J trimming: 2 bases; junction bases outside the gene matches: 13. CDR3 nucleotides: TGTGCCAGCAGTCTCGCGTGGGCGGGGGGAAGGCAAGAGACCCAGTACTTC. Amino acids: CASSLAWAGGRQETQYF.

This clonotype was picked up one time. This clone may be a read error of a much larger clone one base away. The J gene is TRBJ2-7, the V gene TRBV5-4; the match to TRBD1 covers 9 bases. CDR3 length: 15 residues. Trimming cost V 4 bases and J 6 bases; bases outside gene matches: 11. From germline, CDR1 is SGHNT and CDR2 YYREEE (reference sequence). CDR3 sequence reads: CASSGRTGEGSEQYF. Written as DNA, the CDR3 is TGTGCCAGCAGCGGGAGGACAGGGGAGGGCTCCGAGCAGTACTTC.

This clonotype was seen ten or more times. The chain carries TRBV7-6 and TRBJ2-1; no definite D call. Germline CDR1 reads SGHVS; CDR2 reads FNYEAQ. This CDR3 has 15 amino acids. V was shortened by 1 base and J by 9 bases, with 16 bases between the two germline ends. The CDR3 nucleotides read TGTGCCAGCAGCTTAGAGTTAATCCCCGGTACTGAGCAGTTCTTC. It specifies CASSLELIPGTEQFF.

As concerns this clonotype: This may arise from a read error, as a much more abundant clone is one base away. The chain has TRBV7-2 and TRBJ2-3; 12 bases align to TRBD2. Trimming cost V 5 bases and J 2 bases; bases outside gene matches: 8. The CDR3 spans 17 residues. Germline V gene lookup returns CDR1 SGHTA and CDR2 FQGNSA. The CDR3 is CASSARLAGDSTDTQYF. Written as DNA, the CDR3 is TGTGCCAGCAGCGCCCGACTAGCGGGGGACTCCACAGATACGCAGTATTTT.

CDR3 sequence (DNA): TGTGCCAGCAGCTACTCGGGACAGCAAGAGACCCAGTACTTC. Translating gives CASSYSGQQETQYF. The V and J genes are TRBV7-2 and TRBJ2-5, with 7 bases matching TRBD1. Germline values: CDR1 SGHTA, CDR2 FQGNSA. The CDR3 spans 14 residues. Trimming removed 4 bases from V and 2 bases from J; junction bases left unmatched: 4.

The genes are TRBV6-2 or TRBV6-3 and TRBJ1-1, with D possibly TRBD1 on 5 matching bases. The CDR3 covers 17 residues. Trimming removed 0 bases from V and 0 bases from J, with 14 bases in between. Germline values: CDR1 MNHEY, CDR2 SVGEGT. The CDR3 here is CASSYSLTGRMNTEAFF. For the CDR3, the DNA is TGTGCCAGCAGTTACTCTTTGACGGGACGGATGAACACTGAAGCTTTCTTT.